The 10 T cell receptor beta chains in this list originate from one sample, sequenced in a study of T cell repertoires in ileal Crohn's disease (dated by TCRdb to about 2019). The library was obtained by the immunoSEQ multiplex PCR assay. Held by TCRdb, this immuneACCESS table contains in-frame sequences only and omits some clones. Under half of the omission traces to an unresolved V gene where checked; the cause of the rest is unknown. This sample has approximately 29,000 clones in its table, and about three quarters of those were observed once. The ten most abundant clones make up roughly 5.5% of the sample. What was sequenced was ileal tissue. Every receptor here comes from an adult with Crohn's disease.

CDR3 sequence: CASRSGPDSGNTIYF. The CDR3 coding sequence is TGCGCCAGCAGATCAGGTCCAGACTCTGGAAACACCATATATTTT. The chain recombines TRBV5-1 with TRBJ1-3, with D uncertain. V was pared by 5 bases and J by 0 bases, with 12 bases between. The CDR3 spans 15 residues. CDR1 is SGHRS, CDR2 YFSETQ, per germline.

The chain links TRBV6-5 to TRBJ2-7, with a weak D call TRBD1 (6 bases). This CDR3 is 14 amino acids long. V lost 5 bases to trimming and J lost 4 bases, with 15 bases between them. Germline CDR1 is MNHEY and CDR2 is SVGAGI. CDR3 residues: CASSVRGSSYEQYF. As DNA, the CDR3 is TGTGCCAGCAGTGTCAGGGGTTCCTCGTACGAGCAGTACTTC.

The chain combines TRBV5-8 with TRBJ1-5, with TRBD1 as a possible D gene (6 bases). The CDR3 is made up of 14 amino acids. The ends were cut back, 4 bases at V and 7 bases at J, with 15 bases in the middle. In germline, CDR1 is SGHTS, CDR2 YDEGEE. CDR3 protein: CASSHSQGNQPQHF. DNA for the CDR3: TGTGCCAGCAGCCACAGCCAGGGGAACCAGCCCCAGCATTTT.

The chain carries TRBV7-8 and TRBJ2-3, with D perhaps matching TRBD2 (5 bases). This CDR3 contains 14 residues. Per germline, CDR1 SGHVS and CDR2 FQNEAQ. Between the trimmed V and J ends, which lost 2 bases and 4 bases, there was a span of 10 bases. The CDR3 DNA reads TGTGCCAGCAGCTTAAAAGAGGGAGCAGATACGCAGTATTTT. Protein: CASSLKEGADTQYF.

V gene TRBV9 combines with J gene TRBJ2-1; perhaps TRBD2 as D (6 bases). Trimming left V 4 bases short and J 3 bases short, with 11 bases between. This CDR3 is built from 14 residues. Germline V gene sequence: CDR1 SGDLS, CDR2 YYNGEE. The CDR3 region has the DNA TGTGCCAGCAGCCTTAGAGCGGGCTACAATGAGCAGTTCTTC. Amino acids: CASSLRAGYNEQFF.

This clone was seen only once. The chain employs TRBV18 and TRBJ1-2; no clear D gene. This CDR3 contains 14 residues. Germline CDR1 and CDR2: KGHSH and LQKENI. The germline V and J ends were trimmed by 3 bases and 4 bases, with 12 bases remaining between them. CDR3 DNA sequence: TGTGCCAGCTCACCTGGAGAGGGCCTCTATGGCTACACCTTC. Translation: CASSPGEGLYGYTF.

This clone was recorded a few times. The V gene is TRBV5-1, the J gene TRBJ2-7; a possible D gene is TRBD1 (6 bases). The length of the CDR3 is 14 residues. V lost 0 bases to trimming and J lost 3 bases, with 10 bases between them. In germline, CDR1 is SGHRS, CDR2 YFSETQ. The CDR3 DNA reads TGCGCCAGCAGCTTGGGACAGGCAAGCTACGAGCAGTACTTC. Amino acids: CASSLGQASYEQYF.

V and J are TRBV7-8 and TRBJ1-5; 8 bases align to TRBD1. CDR1 is SGHVS, CDR2 FQNEAQ, per germline. The trim removed 6 bases at V and 8 bases at J, leaving 3 bases unmatched. The CDR3 consists of 12 residues. In nucleotides, the CDR3 is TGTGCCAGCAGGACAGGGGAGGAGCCCCAGCATTTT. This gives the protein CASRTGEEPQHF.

The chain links TRBV27 to TRBJ2-6, with 8 bases that match TRBD1. The CDR3 runs 15 residues. CDR1 and CDR2 (germline): MNHEY, SMNVEV (reference sequence). V lost 3 bases to trimming and J lost 4 bases; unmatched junction nucleotides: 2. The CDR3 DNA reads TGTGCCAGCAGTTTCAGGGGGCCAGGGGCCAACGTCCTGACTTTC. Translating it yields CASSFRGPGANVLTF.

The chain couples TRBV21-1 to TRBJ2-3; the table's D call TRBD1 went unverified against the DNA. TRBV21-1 is termed a pseudogene. This CDR3 is 24 amino acids long. CDR3 in DNA: TGTGCCAGCATCCCGGGACAGGGGGCGCGTCGGGCCAGACGTCCCACCGGTCGAGAAGATACGCAGTATTTT. Translation gives CASIPGQGARRARRPTGREDTQYF.